This TCR beta chain comes out of a study of blood T cell repertoires in COVID-19. In the source study's methods: Reference gene primer amplification gave estimated nucleated cell counts. Only in-frame clones appear in the TCRdb table, and some are missing; sequencing was by immunoSEQ multiplex PCR. V, J and clone size are taken as reported in that table, and D and trimming were inferred from the DNA itself. Among 300,000 to 450,000 clones, roughly 90% were seen once, and the ten largest hold about 3%. This clone has a single count. Germline CDR1 SGHAT, CDR2 FQNNGV. The CDR3 spans 15 residues. V was trimmed by 5 bases and J by 0 bases, leaving 10 bases between them.

The receptor's source is a woman between 25 and 40 years old with COVID-19, enrolled during active disease. The chain joins TRBV11-2 to TRBJ1-4; D may be TRBD1 (5 bases). What was sequenced was peripheral blood. The CDR3 nucleotides are TGTGCCAGCAGCCCAATGACAGCAACTAATGAAAAACTGTTTTTT. Translation gives CASSPMTATNEKLFF.